One sample yielded the 31 T cell receptor beta chains listed below, sequenced in a study of shared clonotypes between healthy human individuals. TCRdb's table, derived via immunoSEQ multiplex PCR, lists solely in-frame clones and lacks some. The sample yields fewer than 2.5 million clones, 80% to 95% seen once. Sequenced input: naive CD4+ T cells from PBMCs. Stated subset: CD45RA+ positively selected. Source of these receptors: a man in his late teens or twenties in good health. Some clones in this sample may be carry-over from other donors' samples.

The J gene is TRBJ1-3, the V gene TRBV19; weak D call: TRBD1 (5 bases). The CDR3 covers 14 residues. Germline-derived CDR1 and CDR2 are LNHDA and SQIVND (reference sequence). V was cut by 7 bases and J by 4 bases, with 14 bases left in between. The CDR3 loop is CASTSGTVGNTIYF. CDR3 sequence (DNA): TGTGCCAGTACCTCCGGGACTGTCGGAAACACCATATATTTT.

This clone was observed once. CDR3 residues: CASTKQPNTEAFF. For the CDR3, the DNA is TGTGCCAGCACGAAACAGCCGAACACTGAAGCTTTCTTT. The rearrangement uses TRBV6-6 and TRBJ1-1, with D unclear. The V end was cut by 7 bases, the J end by 1 base, with 10 bases between. The CDR3 is made up of 13 amino acids. CDR1 and CDR2 from the germline V gene are MNHNY and SVGAGI (reference sequence).

The DNA for the CDR3 is TGTGCCAGCAGTAAGGGCGGTAGCACAGATACGCAGTATTTT. This encodes CASSKGGSTDTQYF. The J gene is TRBJ2-3, the V gene TRBV25-1; the D is unclear. Looked up from germline, CDR1 is MGHDK and CDR2 is SYGVNS. Trimming removed 5 bases at V and 0 bases at J, with 9 bases between. The CDR3 sequence is 14 residues long.

Written as DNA, the CDR3 is TGTGCCAGTAGTACGGAAGGCAGGGCAAATCAGCCCCAGCATTTT. Its protein product is CASSTEGRANQPQHF. The chain joins TRBV19 to TRBJ1-5; D might be TRBD1 (5 bases). CDR1 LNHDA and CDR2 SQIVND come from the germline V gene (reference sequence). The V and J ends lost 4 bases and 4 bases respectively, with 14 bases between them. The CDR3 contains 15 residues.

The chain carries TRBV7-9 and TRBJ2-1; D is unclear. Trimming removed 5 bases from V and 6 bases from J, with 17 bases in between. The CDR3 is 15 residues long. Germline lookup yields CDR1 SEHNR and CDR2 FQNEAQ (reference sequence). DNA of the CDR3: TGTGCCAGCAGCACACCAGGTCTAGTCGGCAATGAGCAGTTCTTC. Its translation is CASSTPGLVGNEQFF.

The chain recombines TRBV30 with TRBJ2-2, with a weak D call TRBD2 (6 bases). V shed 0 bases and J shed 5 bases, with 10 bases lying between them. Germline CDR1 GTSNPN, CDR2 SVGIG (reference sequence). The CDR3 contains 14 residues. CDR3 in amino acids: CAWSVYAGTGELFF. The CDR3 coding sequence is TGTGCCTGGAGTGTCTACGCGGGAACCGGGGAGCTGTTTTTT.

The genes are TRBV6-5 and TRBJ2-2; D perhaps matches TRBD1 (5 bases). V shed 0 bases and J shed 4 bases, with 12 bases lying between them. The CDR3 extends over 16 amino acids. Germline CDR1 and CDR2: MNHEY and SVGAGI. The CDR3 region is CASSYSRQRPTGELFF. DNA of the CDR3: TGTGCCAGCAGTTACTCGAGACAGAGACCCACCGGGGAGCTGTTTTTT.

The rearrangement joins TRBV5-4 to TRBJ2-7, with 8 nucleotides matching TRBD2. The V gene's germline CDR1 is SGHNT and CDR2 YYREEE (reference sequence). The CDR3 is 16 residues long. Trimming took 0 bases from V and 1 from J; bases not matched to a gene: 6. The CDR3 region has the DNA TGTGCCAGCAGCTTGGGAACCGGGACTAGGTCCTACGAGCAGTACTTC. As protein: CASSLGTGTRSYEQYF.

This chain uses TRBV7-9 with TRBJ1-4; possible D gene TRBD1, 5 bases. The CDR3 consists of 13 residues. Germline CDR1 is SEHNR and CDR2 is FQNEAQ (reference sequence). The V end lost 5 bases, the J end lost 3 bases, and 7 bases lay between the germline ends. CDR3 DNA: TGTGCCAGCAGCGGACAAGCTAATGAAAAACTGTTTTTT. This codes for CASSGQANEKLFF.

The V and J genes are TRBV27 and TRBJ2-2; possibly TRBD1 for D (6 bases). Looked up from germline, CDR1 is MNHEY and CDR2 is SMNVEV (reference sequence). V shed 2 bases and J shed 3 bases, with 10 bases lying between them. This CDR3 comprises 15 residues. The CDR3 bases are TGTGCCAGCAGTTTAACAGGGCCCCACACCGGGGAGCTGTTTTTT. It translates to CASSLTGPHTGELFF.

The CDR3 sequence is CASSLGYPPLHF. Here the CDR3 DNA reads TGTGCCAGCAGTTTAGGGTACCCCCCCCTCCACTTT. The chain uses TRBV28 and TRBJ1-6; unclear D gene. The CDR3 sequence is 12 residues long. V lost 2 bases, J lost 13 bases, and 9 bases lay in between. Per germline, CDR1 MDHEN and CDR2 SYDVKM. Looking up the rest from reference TRBV28 and TRBJ1-6 gives the full variable domain: DVKVTQSSRYLVKRTGEKVFLECVQDMDHENMFWYRQDPGLGLRLIYFSYDVKMKEKGDIPEGYSVSREKKERFSLILESASTNQTSMYLCASSLGYPPLHFGNGTRLTVT.

The rearrangement links TRBV14 to TRBJ1-5, with D maybe TRBD1 (5 bases). From germline, CDR1 is SGHDN and CDR2 FVKESK. Trimming pared 0 bases from V and 0 bases from J, leaving 18 bases between. The CDR3 length is 19 residues. The CDR3 spells CASSQDPRTRQYSNQPQHF. The CDR3 region has the DNA TGTGCCAGCAGCCAAGACCCGAGGACAAGACAGTATAGCAATCAGCCCCAGCATTTT. The complete variable domain, with remaining parts taken from reference TRBV14 and TRBJ1-5, reads EAGVTQFPSHSVIEKGQTVTLRCDPISGHDNLYWYRRVMGKEIKFLLHFVKESKQDESGMPNNRFLAERTGGTYSTLKVQPAELEDSGVYFCASSQDPRTRQYSNQPQHFGDGTRLSIL.

The chain uses TRBV6-4 and TRBJ1-2; D is undetermined. V lost 6 bases to trimming and J lost 8 bases, with 19 bases between them. CDR1 is MRHNA, CDR2 SNTAGT, per germline. The CDR3 has 14 residues. The CDR3 protein is CASSSTPSAWGYTF. CDR3 coding DNA: TGTGCCAGCAGCTCGACACCCTCAGCGTGGGGCTACACCTTC.

The CDR3 here is CASSLTLVRNEKLFF. CDR3 sequence (DNA): TGTGCCAGCAGCCTGACTCTAGTCCGTAATGAAAAACTGTTTTTT. The chain links TRBV5-5 to TRBJ1-4; D gene uncertain. Looked up from germline, CDR1 is SGHKS and CDR2 is YYEKEE (reference sequence). This CDR3 comprises 15 residues. V was cut by 4 bases and J by 4 bases, with 14 bases left in between.

To note about this clone: The sample holds other DNA sequences that translate to the same CDR3. This chain connects TRBV7-2 to TRBJ2-2; D is tentatively TRBD1 or TRBD2 (5 bases each). The CDR3 consists of 15 residues. V gave up 2 bases and J gave up 4 bases, with 11 bases separating them. Germline loops: CDR1 SGHTA, CDR2 FQGNSA. The CDR3 DNA is TGTGCCAGCAGCTTACGAGGGGCGAGCACCGGGGAGCTGTTTTTT. The encoded protein is CASSLRGASTGELFF.

The chain uses TRBV6-6 and TRBJ2-5; no clear D gene. The ends were cut back, 2 bases at V and 1 base at J, with 8 bases in the middle. The CDR3 totals 14 residues. Germline loops: CDR1 MNHNY, CDR2 SVGAGI (reference sequence). DNA of the CDR3: TGTGCCAGCAGTTACGATCCAGTCCAAGAGACCCAGTACTTC. It is translated as CASSYDPVQETQYF.

In the case of this clone: Within the sample, other DNA sequences also encode this same CDR3. The V gene is TRBV7-3, the J gene TRBJ2-3; D might be TRBD2 (6 bases). Germline lookup yields CDR1 SGHTA and CDR2 FQGTGA. Trimming shortened V by 3 bases and J by 3 bases, and 7 bases separated the two germline ends. The CDR3 loop spans 13 amino acids. Here the CDR3 DNA reads TGTGCCAGCAGCTTTCGGGGGACAGATACGCAGTATTTT. Its protein is CASSFRGTDTQYF.

The V and J genes are TRBV29-1 and TRBJ2-5, with a tentative D call TRBD2 (6 bases). The V gene lost 4 bases and the J gene lost 1 base, with 10 bases spanning the gap. The germline V gene has CDR1 SQVTM and CDR2 ANQGSEA. This CDR3 comprises 13 residues. CDR3 sequence: CSVARTIQETQYF. The CDR3 region has the DNA TGCAGCGTTGCCAGGACTATCCAAGAGACCCAGTACTTC.

The chain links TRBV14 to TRBJ2-5; D may match TRBD1 or TRBD2 (5 bases each). The CDR3 loop spans 16 amino acids. The germline V gene encodes CDR1 SGHDN and CDR2 FVKESK. V shed 1 base and J shed 2 bases, with 14 bases lying between them. CDR3 nucleotide sequence: TGTGCCAGCAGCCAAGTCCGGGACGGTTTACAAGAGACCCAGTACTTC. Residues: CASSQVRDGLQETQYF.

For the CDR3, the DNA is TGCGCCAGCAGCCAGGCCTCGTTGTTACCTTGGCCCGGGGAGCTGTTTTTT. Translation gives CASSQASLLPWPGELFF. The chain employs TRBV4-3 and TRBJ2-2; D remains ambiguous. Germline V gene sequence: CDR1 LGHNA, CDR2 YSLEER. The V end lost 3 bases, the J end lost 6 bases, and 20 bases lay between the germline ends. CDR3 length: 17 residues.

This sequence joins TRBV9 and TRBJ2-1, with 8 bases that match TRBD2. The V gene end was trimmed by 4 bases and the J gene end by 2 bases; junction bases not matched to a gene: 5. The CDR3 is 15 residues long. Germline CDR1 reads SGDLS; CDR2 reads YYNGEE. In nucleotides, the CDR3 is TGTGCCAGCAGCCCAGAGGGACTAGCCTACAATGAGCAGTTCTTC. Translation gives CASSPEGLAYNEQFF.

J is TRBJ1-6 and V is TRBV2; 10 bases are a match to TRBD1. The germline gives CDR1 SNHLY, CDR2 FYNNEI. This CDR3 has 15 amino acids. With V trimmed by 3 bases and J by 9 bases, 5 bases remained unmatched. The DNA for the CDR3 is TGTGCCAGCAGTGAGCCGGGACAGGGGTCTTCACCCCTCCACTTT. Its translation: CASSEPGQGSSPLHF. The entire variable domain, with the rest obtained from reference TRBV2 and TRBJ1-6, is as follows: EPEVTQTPSHQVTQMGQEVILRCVPISNHLYFYWYRQILGQKVEFLVSFYNNEISEKSEIFDDQFSVERPDGSNFTLKIRSTKLEDSAMYFCASSEPGQGSSPLHFGNGTRLTVT.

The chain is built from TRBV6-1 and TRBJ2-5, with D maybe TRBD2 (6 bases). CDR1 and CDR2 from the germline V gene are MNHNS and SASEGT. The CDR3 contains 15 residues. Trimming stripped 3 bases from V and 5 bases from J, with 16 bases between. CDR3 sequence: CASSEGGWRWETQYF. The CDR3 DNA follows: TGTGCCAGCAGTGAGGGGGGTTGGAGGTGGGAGACCCAGTACTTC.

The table lists this clone with a count of one. The V call is TRBV21-1, the J call TRBJ2-7; TRBD2, the table's D call, was not compared with the DNA. TRBV21-1 is reported as a pseudogene. The CDR3 runs 16 residues. In nucleotides, the CDR3 is TGTGCCTCCAGGTCGGGGGGCCTAAATGGGATATACGAGCAGTACTTC. It is translated as CASRSGGLNGIYEQYF.

The V call is TRBV19, the J call TRBJ2-3; 8 bases align to TRBD1. The germline V gene has CDR1 LNHDA and CDR2 SQIVND (reference sequence). CDR3 length: 12 residues. The V gene end was trimmed by 8 bases and the J gene end by 3 bases; junction bases not matched to a gene: 1. CDR3 nucleotide sequence: TGTGCCAGTCGGACAGGGACAGATACGCAGTATTTT. Protein: CASRTGTDTQYF.

The sample holds a few counts of this clone. V and J are TRBV20-1 and TRBJ1-1, with unresolved D. CDR3 length: 11 residues. The ends were cut back, 8 bases at V and 3 bases at J, with 10 bases in the middle. Germline lookup yields CDR1 DFQATT and CDR2 SNEGSKA (reference sequence). In nucleotides, the CDR3 is TGCAGTTGTGGAGGGTACACTGAAGCTTTCTTT. It translates to CSCGGYTEAFF.

The chain employs TRBV7-2 and TRBJ2-7, with 11 bases matching TRBD1. CDR1 is SGHTA, CDR2 FQGNSA, per germline. V was pared by 5 bases and J by 3 bases, with 6 bases of the junction left unmatched. The CDR3 spans 15 residues. The DNA of the CDR3 is TGTGCCAGCAGCCGTGATGGGACAGGGGGCTACGAGCAGTACTTC. It encodes CASSRDGTGGYEQYF.

The chain joins TRBV9 to TRBJ1-1, with 7 bases fitting TRBD1. V dropped 2 bases and J dropped 6; count of bases not matched to a gene: 10. The CDR3 covers 15 residues. CDR1 SGDLS and CDR2 YYNGEE come from the germline V gene. The CDR3 region has the DNA TGTGCCAGCAGCGTCCTCCCCAGGGGGGATTCTGAAGCTTTCTTT. This translates into CASSVLPRGDSEAFF.

The table lists this clone with a count of one. The chain recombines TRBV28 with TRBJ2-7; 7 bases agree with TRBD1. The J segment lost 2 bases and the V segment lost 6 bases, leaving 7 bases of the junction unmatched. The CDR3 has 14 residues. Germline V gene lookup returns CDR1 MDHEN and CDR2 SYDVKM. CDR3 DNA sequence: TGTGCCAGCAGCTATACAGGGGAGACCTACGAGCAGTACTTC. As protein: CASSYTGETYEQYF.

A word on this clone: The identical CDR3 is also encoded by other nucleotide sequences in the sample. The chain carries TRBV29-1 and TRBJ2-1, with D perhaps matching TRBD2 (5 bases). This CDR3 is 13 amino acids long. CDR1 and CDR2 (germline): SQVTM, ANQGSEA. Trimming took 3 bases from V and 6 from J, leaving 12 bases between them. The CDR3 DNA follows: TGCAGCGTTGAGGGTCTAGCCGTCAATGAGCAGTTCTTC. It encodes CSVEGLAVNEQFF.

V usage is TRBV30 and J usage is TRBJ2-1; D uncertain. V was cut by 0 bases and J by 2 bases, with 5 bases left in between. The CDR3 loop spans 13 amino acids. Germline CDR1 and CDR2: GTSNPN and SVGIG (reference sequence). The CDR3 loop is CAWSVLAYNEQFF. DNA of the CDR3: TGTGCCTGGAGTGTACTCGCCTACAATGAGCAGTTCTTC. Together with reference TRBV30 and TRBJ2-1, the CDR3 gives the full variable domain: SQTIHQWPATLVQPVGSPLSLECTVEGTSNPNLYWYRQAAGRGLQLLFYSVGIGQISSEVPQNLSASRPQDRQFILSSKKLLLSDSGFYLCAWSVLAYNEQFFGPGTRLTVL.